What follows describes a single TCR beta chain. Its antigen is unknown. This specimen comes from a study of OX40 agonist ivuxolimab in advanced cancers. Background on the study: Three patients, one with hepatocellular carcinoma and two with cutaneous melanoma, responded partially. General observations from the study: Expanded clones were, on average, more numerous in CD8+ T cells than in CD4+.

V lost 2 bases to trimming and J lost 2 bases, with 4 bases between them. Germline V CDR1 and CDR2: SNHLY, FYNNEI. The CDR3 is made up of 12 amino acids. Clones were read by immunoSEQ multiplex PCR, and TCRdb kept only the in-frame ones, dropping some. This sample yields tens of thousands of clones, of which roughly 90% are seen a single time; 0.25% to 0.3% belongs to the top ten. The sequences come from CD4+ or CD8+ T cells sorted from blood, collected in a trial of the OX40 agonist ivuxolimab. This TCR derives from an adult with an advanced solid tumor such as melanoma, head and neck, liver or kidney cancer. This chain connects TRBV2 to TRBJ2-7; D is undetermined. CDR3 sequence (DNA): TGTGCCAGCAGTGAATCGCCCTACGAGCAGTACTTC. Translation gives CASSESPYEQYF.